Each of the 28 T cell receptor beta chains below was sequenced from the same sample in a study of CD8+CD57+ T cells in acquired aplastic anemia. Template material for TCR beta VDJ and CDR3 profiling consisted of genomic DNA. TCRdb reprocessed the reads with MiXCR, giving one entry per CDR3 protein. This table holds approximately 380,000 distinct CDR3 sequences, approximately 70% found once. The sample was sorted CD4+, CD8+, or CD8+CD57+ T cells (not recorded which) from PBMCs. Receptor source: a human donor in good health, serving as a control.

With respect to this clonotype: Germline and junction disagree at one end, which may indicate a read error. This chain uses TRBV7-9 with TRBJ1-6; TRBD1 aligns across 7 bases. The CDR3 has 14 residues. CDR1 is SEHNR and CDR2 is FQNEAQ in the germline V gene (reference sequence). CDR3 loop: CASSLDRGTFTPPF. DNA for the CDR3: TGTGCCAGCAGCTTAGACAGGGGAACGTTCACCCCTCCATTT.

This clonotype was detected once. The rearrangement joins TRBV20-1 to TRBJ1-6; TRBD1 aligns across 7 bases. Germline loops: CDR1 DFQATT, CDR2 SNEGSKA (reference sequence). J lost 7 bases, V lost 4 bases, and 13 bases had no gene match. The CDR3 sequence is 16 residues long. The CDR3 coding sequence is TGCAGTGCTACGACTAGCGGGACGGACAGGAATTCACCCCTCCACTTT. The encoded protein is CSATTSGTDRNSPLHF.

Regarding this clonotype: This may be a read error: a much more frequent sequence differs by one nucleotide. V gene TRBV6-1 combines with J gene TRBJ2-3, with TRBD1 matching over 8 bases. The ends lost 6 bases at V and 3 bases at J; junction bases unmatched: 8. Per germline, CDR1 MNHNS and CDR2 SASEGT. This CDR3 is 15 amino acids long. CDR3 bases: TGTGCCAGCAGACGAGAAGACAGGGGAACAGATACGCAGTATTTT. Translation gives CASRREDRGTDTQYF.

This clonotype was seen more than once but under ten times. This sequence joins TRBV15 and TRBJ1-4, with 7 bases identical to TRBD1. Unmatched junction bases numbered 11, after V lost 5 bases and J lost 8 bases. Germline CDR1 reads LNHNV; CDR2 reads YYDKDF (reference sequence). CDR3 size: 15 residues. The DNA of the CDR3 is TGTGCCACCAGCTCTCCCGGGACAGTCCAAGAAAAACTGTTTTTT. It encodes CATSSPGTVQEKLFF. Filled out from reference TRBV15 and TRBJ1-4, the complete variable domain reads DAMVIQNPRYQVTQFGKPVTLSCSQTLNHNVMYWYQQKSSQAPKLLFHYYDKDFNNEADTPDNFQSRRPNTSFCFLDIRSPGLGDTAMYLCATSSPGTVQEKLFFGSGTQLSVL.

This chain links TRBV19 with TRBJ1-2, with a tentative D call TRBD1 (6 bases). The CDR3 runs 14 residues. Germline loops: CDR1 LNHDA, CDR2 SQIVND (reference sequence). The germline V and J ends were trimmed by 6 bases and 2 bases, with 13 bases remaining between them. The CDR3 DNA reads TGTGCCAGTAGGAAAACAGGGACCAACTATGGCTACACCTTC. Translation: CASRKTGTNYGYTF.

V gene TRBV9 combines with J gene TRBJ1-1; D gene uncertain. Germline CDR1 reads SGDLS; CDR2 reads YYNGEE. The V end was cut by 4 bases, the J end by 14 bases, with 24 bases between. CDR3 length equals 14 residues. CDR3 DNA: TGTGCCAGCAGCTTAGCAGCACATATCGATGAACAGTTCTTT. Translating it yields CASSLAAHIDEQFF.

A remark on this clonotype: Germline and junction disagree at one end, which may indicate a read error. The chain is built from TRBV2 and TRBJ2-2; 9 nucleotides align to TRBD1. CDR1 and CDR2 (germline): SNHLY, FYNNEI. This CDR3 spans 14 amino acids. The DNA of the CDR3 is TGTGCCAGCAGTTCGGACAGGGGTGCCGGGGCGCTGTTTTTT. Residues: CASSSDRGAGALFF.

This clonotype was seen only once. The CDR3 here is CASSLGQVFSYGYEQYF. In nucleotides, the CDR3 is TGTGCCAGCAGCCTCGGACAAGTGTTCTCCTATGGCTACGAGCAGTACTTC. V is TRBV7-9 and J is TRBJ2-7, with D maybe TRBD1 (5 bases). V was trimmed by 5 bases and J by 3 bases, leaving 23 bases between them. In germline, CDR1 is SEHNR, CDR2 FQNEAQ (reference sequence). The CDR3 consists of 17 residues.

This clonotype has just one count. An end of the junction differs from the germline gene, which may be a read error. V and J are TRBV4-3 and TRBJ2-7; maybe TRBD2 (5 bases). CDR3 size: 12 residues. Germline CDR1 is LGHNA and CDR2 is YSLEER. CDR3: CASSEAPYERHF. The CDR3 DNA sequence: TGCGCCAGCAGCGAGGCACCCTACGAGCGGCACTTC.

Of note for this clonotype: The junction departs from the called germline gene at one end, perhaps through a read error. The chain joins TRBV19 to TRBJ1-4; D call uncertain. This CDR3 is 14 amino acids long. Germline lookup yields CDR1 LNHDA and CDR2 SQIVND (reference sequence). CDR3 DNA: TGTGCCAGTAGCTCTGGAAAGGCTAATGAACCCCTGCTTTTT. Amino acid sequence: CASSSGKANEPLLF.

This clonotype was seen just once. The junction departs from the called germline gene at one end, perhaps through a read error. This sequence joins TRBV7-2 and TRBJ2-7; TRBD1 or TRBD2 may be the D gene (5 bases each). Germline CDR1 reads SGHTA; CDR2 reads FQGNSA. This CDR3 has 15 residues. CDR3 sequence (DNA): TGTGCCAGCAGACGGAAAAGAGGGGCGACTTACGAGGAGTACTTC. Protein sequence: CASRRKRGATYEEYF.

As concerns this clonotype: The junction and the germline gene differ at one end; a read error may be behind it. The J gene is TRBJ1-2, the V gene TRBV7-2, with 8 bases aligning to TRBD1. This CDR3 region has 15 residues. Germline lookup yields CDR1 SGHTA and CDR2 FQGNSA. The CDR3 loop reads CASSPTDRARGGYTF. CDR3 in DNA: TGCGCCAGCAGCCCGACGGACAGGGCAAGGGGGGGCTACACCTTC.

This rearrangement joins TRBV10-2 to TRBJ2-1; D not certain. The CDR3 consists of 16 residues. Trimming cost V 2 bases and J 0 bases, with 11 bases left between them. In germline, CDR1 is WSHSY, CDR2 SAAADI. DNA for the CDR3: TGCGCCAGCAGTGAGGCCTGGGTGCCCTCCTACAATGAGCAGTTCTTC. It yields the protein CASSEAWVPSYNEQFF.

This clonotype has just one count. The chain joins TRBV7-2 to TRBJ1-6; D unclear. V lost 3 bases, J lost 14 bases, and 23 bases lay in between. The V gene's germline CDR1 is SGHTA and CDR2 FQGNSA. This CDR3 has 16 residues. Here the CDR3 reads CASSLFLVENGYTLHF. The CDR3 DNA reads as TGTGCCAGCAGCTTGTTCTTGGTTGAAAATGGCTACACCCTCCACTTT.

The J gene is TRBJ1-6, the V gene TRBV24-1; no firm D call. The ends were cut back, 11 bases at V and 7 bases at J, with 11 bases in the middle. The CDR3 covers 12 residues. Germline V CDR1 and CDR2: KGHDR, SFDVKD. The CDR3 bases are TGTGCCAGCAGACAAGGGAATTCACCCCTCCACTTT. It codes for CASRQGNSPLHF.

In its sample, this clonotype was seen a few times. This chain connects TRBV24-1 to TRBJ2-1, with D perhaps matching TRBD1 or TRBD2 (5 bases each). Germline CDR1 KGHDR, CDR2 SFDVKD. Trimming pared 0 bases from V and 9 bases from J, leaving 14 bases between. The CDR3 is 15 residues long. CDR3 sequence reads: CATSDLQAGSGEQFF. For the CDR3, the DNA is TGTGCCACCAGTGATTTGCAGGCAGGGAGCGGTGAGCAGTTCTTC.

In its sample, this clonotype was seen once. V usage is TRBV20-1 and J usage is TRBJ1-1; D is undetermined. Germline V gives CDR1 DFQATT, CDR2 SNEGSKA (reference sequence). CDR3 length: 9 amino acids. V was clipped by 6 bases and J by 13 bases, with 12 bases between them. CDR3 DNA: TGCAGTGCCCCAATAAGAGGTTTCTTT. Its translation: CSAPIRGFF.

This clonotype was seen only once. The chain links TRBV7-3 to TRBJ2-1; no reliable D call. TRBJ2-5 explains the end of the DNA better; the J call may be wrong. The CDR3 has 13 residues. Germline assignment: CDR1 SGHTA and CDR2 FQGTGA. The CDR3 region has the DNA TGTGCCAGCAGCATCGCCCTACAAGAGACCCAGTACTTC. It codes for CASSIALQETQYF.

This clonotype has only a few counts. The chain employs TRBV2 and TRBJ2-7; 8 bases align to TRBD2. Germline CDR1 is SNHLY and CDR2 is FYNNEI. This CDR3 has 14 residues. V trimming: 4 bases; J trimming: 2 bases; junction bases outside the gene matches: 4. The CDR3 here is CASSVGLVAYEQYF. The CDR3 region has the DNA TGTGCCAGCAGTGTGGGACTAGTTGCCTACGAGCAGTACTTC.

The chain employs TRBV2 and TRBJ2-7; 7 positions match TRBD2. Germline V gives CDR1 SNHLY, CDR2 FYNNEI. The CDR3 extends over 13 amino acids. V was clipped by 3 bases and J by 3 bases; unmatched bases: 2. The CDR3 is CASSEGGDYEQYF. The CDR3 DNA follows: TGTGCCAGCAGTGAGGGGGGGGACTACGAGCAGTACTTC.

In its sample, this clonotype was seen many times. The V call is TRBV27, the J call TRBJ2-4; no clear D gene. Germline V gene data show CDR1 as MNHEY and CDR2 as SMNVEV (reference sequence). Trimming removed 0 bases from V and 3 bases from J, with 3 bases in between. This CDR3 has 13 residues. DNA for the CDR3: TGTGCCAGCAGTTTATCGGTCAAAAACATTCAGTACTTC. Translation: CASSLSVKNIQYF.

As to this clonotype: A read error may explain this, as a much larger clone is one base away. This chain joins TRBV30 and TRBJ1-5; D possibly corresponds to TRBD1 (5 bases). The germline V gene encodes CDR1 GTSNPN and CDR2 SVGIG (reference sequence). The CDR3 length is 13 residues. The CDR3 DNA reads as TGTGCCCGGAGTGTACAGGCGGGTCAGCCCCAGCATTTT. Protein: CARSVQAGQPQHF. The full variable domain, its missing parts supplied by reference TRBV30 and TRBJ1-5, is SQTIHQWPATLVQPVGSPLSLECTVEGTSNPNLYWYRQAAGRGLQLLFYSVGIGQISSEVPQNLSASRPQDRQFILSSKKLLLSDSGFYLCARSVQAGQPQHFGDGTRLSIL.

The chain has TRBV7-2 and TRBJ1-1; D might be TRBD1 (6 bases). This CDR3 spans 15 amino acids. Trimming pared 1 base from V and 3 bases from J, leaving 12 bases between. The germline V gene encodes CDR1 SGHTA and CDR2 FQGNSA. Written as DNA, the CDR3 is TGTGCCAGCAGCTTAGAAGACAGGTGGTACACTGAAGCTTTCTTT. Protein product: CASSLEDRWYTEAFF.

The chain has TRBV5-8 and TRBJ2-7; 7 bases fit TRBD1. Trimming at V came to 3 bases and at J to 12 bases, leaving 9 bases not matched to a gene. The CDR3 contains 12 residues. The germline gives CDR1 SGHTS, CDR2 YDEGEE. CDR3 nucleotides: TGTGCCAGCAGCTCTGCCCCCGGGACAGCGTACTTC. It codes for CASSSAPGTAYF.

The sample holds one count of this clonotype. The rearrangement uses TRBV9 and TRBJ1-4; D is unclear. Germline lookup yields CDR1 SGDLS and CDR2 YYNGEE. Trimming took 0 bases from V and 16 from J, leaving 19 bases between them. This CDR3 spans 14 amino acids. The CDR3 here is CASSVVELGDGEFF. The CDR3 coding sequence is TGTGCCAGCAGCGTAGTAGAGCTAGGCGACGGAGAGTTTTTT.

Comment on this clonotype: Mismatch with germline at one junction end may stem from a read error. The J gene is TRBJ2-7, the V gene TRBV20-1; TRBD1 is a possible D gene (5 bases). The CDR3 length is 12 residues. In germline, CDR1 is DFQATT, CDR2 SNEGSKA (reference sequence). This chain's CDR3 is CSARSGAYEEYF. The CDR3 coding sequence is TGCAGTGCGAGGAGTGGGGCCTACGAGGAGTACTTC.

The V gene is TRBV6-5, the J gene TRBJ1-2; a weak D match, TRBD1 (6 bases). The CDR3 runs to 16 residues. Trimming took 10 bases from V and 4 from J, leaving 25 bases between them. Germline V gives CDR1 MNHEY, CDR2 SVGAGI. The CDR3 here is CANSRQDYGYTYGYTF. The CDR3 bases are TGTGCCAACAGCCGACAGGACTATGGCTACACCTATGGCTACACCTTC.

The genes are TRBV11-3 and TRBJ2-7; maybe TRBD1 (5 bases). Deletions cut 0 bases from V and 4 bases from J, with 13 bases between. This CDR3 has 15 amino acids. CDR1 is SGHNT and CDR2 is YENEEA in the germline V gene. In nucleotides, the CDR3 is TGTGCCAGCAGCTTAGATCTGGAAAGACAGTACGAGCAGTACTTC. Protein: CASSLDLERQYEQYF.